The present T cell receptor (beta chain) was sequenced within a study of blood T cell repertoires in COVID-19 (dated by TCRdb to 2019 to 2021). Broadly, across the study: Samples covering the acute and convalescent phases of COVID-19 were provided by collaborators in the United States, Italy and Spain. The prospective study material was composed of cDNA or gDNA derived from T cells, B-cell-depleted T cells, or PBMCs. Subjects who had been exposed to COVID-19, were actively infected with it, or had recovered from it provided the deeply sampled blood TCRbeta repertoires that made up the dataset. A freely available public database, intended as a resource for researchers studying the immune response to SARS-CoV-2, is where the repertoires were released. The samples were drawn from two sources: the first 160 participants of the ongoing ImmuneRACE study, and 950 to 1,500 subjects contributed by 6 global collaborators. Nearly every sample came with metadata listing a de-identified subject ID, COVID-19 status, age in years and sex. HLA class I and class II types, where available, came from metadata supplied by the sample provider rather than from assay-based typing.

CDR1 is given as SGHTA and CDR2 as FQGNSA, both from the germline V gene. The CDR3, from cysteine to phenylalanine, totals 14 residues. The CDR3 DNA has 42 bases and is translated from base 1. Trimming costs V 5 bases and J 1 base, and their ends lie 11 bases apart. The immunoSEQ Assay, a bias-controlled multiplex PCR, was used to amplify TCRbeta CDR3 regions from genomic DNA. The original pipeline was this. The number of nucleated cells in each sample was estimated by amplification of reference gene primers within the assay. Sequence reads were collapsed and filtered to measure the absolute abundance of every unique TCRbeta CDR3 rearrangement. For each sample, productive Simpson clonality was calculated by taking the square root of Simpson's diversity index across productive rearrangements. Drawn from immuneACCESS, this table holds only the in-frame rearrangements with V and J called that TCRdb kept. Clones are partly lost; checked studies trace under half to an unresolved V gene and leave the rest unexplained. V, J and clone size are taken as reported in that table, and D and trimming were inferred from the DNA itself. This sample comprises roughly 200,000 clones, about 82% of them detected only once. Roughly 6.8% of the sample is in the top ten clones.

The paper's findings and limits, for the study overall: Clinical and demographic metadata were provided uncurated, with the amount varying by source and participant.

Note on this clone: This clone's antigen is unknown. Nothing much larger sits one base from this clone, and base qualities are not available.

Each collaborating institution followed its own protocols to collect whole blood in K2EDTA tubes. For TCRbeta analysis, collaborators shipped samples as frozen whole blood, isolated PBMCs, or DNA extracted from either of those sample types. Recombination joined TRBV7-2 with TRBJ1-2; the D gene identity is not certain. The TCR was taken from a man aged 65 to 79 with active or convalescent COVID-19. Input material: peripheral blood. The encoded CDR3 is CASSPPGVNYGYTF. The nucleotides are TGTGCCAGCAGCCCTCCCGGGGTTAACTATGGCTACACCTTC.